This entry lists 32 T cell receptor beta chains sequenced from one sample in a study of blood T cell repertoires in COVID-19. Generated by immunoSEQ multiplex PCR, the TCRdb table keeps only in-frame clones and is missing some. Of roughly 300,000 clones listed, approximately 85% are singletons. The sequencing input was peripheral blood. The source is a human donor in a cohort sampled during active COVID-19.

V usage is TRBV9 and J usage is TRBJ2-7, with 7 bases matching TRBD2. The V gene's germline CDR1 is SGDLS and CDR2 YYNGEE. The CDR3 extends over 14 amino acids. Trimming at V came to 3 bases and at J to 7 bases, leaving 10 bases not matched to a gene. DNA of the CDR3: TGTGCCAGCAGCGAGGGAGGGTCCACGGGGGAGCAGTACTTC. This translates into CASSEGGSTGEQYF. Combining the CDR3 with reference TRBV9 and TRBJ2-7 gives the whole variable domain DSGVTQTPKHLITATGQRVTLRCSPRSGDLSVYWYQQSLDQGLQFLIQYYNGEERAKGNILERFSAQQFPDLHSELNLSSLELGDSALYFCASSEGGSTGEQYFGPGTRLTVT.

The V gene is TRBV12-2, the J gene TRBJ1-5. TRBV12-2 corresponds to a pseudogene. The CDR3 has 16 residues. CDR3 DNA: TGTGCAAGTCGCTTAATGAGGCAGCCCGGGTATCAGCCCCAGCATTTT. Translating gives CASRLMRQPGYQPQHF.

This chain links TRBV27 with TRBJ2-3; 7 nucleotides agree with TRBD2. CDR1 and CDR2 from the germline V gene are MNHEY and SMNVEV (reference sequence). After removal of 6 bases from V and 6 bases from J, the junction contained 18 bases not matched to a gene. This CDR3 region has 17 residues. CDR3 sequence: CASSHSPGRGRADTQYF. Here the CDR3 DNA reads TGTGCCAGCAGCCACTCCCCTGGGAGGGGAAGGGCTGATACGCAGTATTTT.

This chain uses TRBV29-1 with TRBJ2-3; D not resolved. The V and J ends lost 6 bases and 4 bases respectively, with 14 bases between them. Looked up from germline, CDR1 is SQVTM and CDR2 is ANQGSEA. CDR3 length equals 13 residues. CDR3 in amino acids: CSVPYMGPDTQYF. In nucleotides, the CDR3 is TGCAGCGTCCCCTATATGGGCCCAGATACGCAGTATTTT.

The chain combines TRBV27 with TRBJ1-1; D is undetermined. This CDR3 contains 14 residues. CDR1 MNHEY and CDR2 SMNVEV come from the germline V gene (reference sequence). Trimming removed 3 bases at V and 1 base at J, with 9 bases between. CDR3 protein: CASSFTIQNTEAFF. The CDR3 DNA sequence: TGTGCCAGCAGTTTCACTATACAGAACACTGAAGCTTTCTTT.

This chain uses TRBV19 with TRBJ1-2; 11 nucleotides line up with TRBD1. Germline-derived CDR1 and CDR2 are LNHDA and SQIVND (reference sequence). Losses at the gene ends were 8 bases for V and 5 bases for J; bases not matched to a gene: 4. This CDR3 spans 13 amino acids. The CDR3 protein is CASRTGGRYGYTF. The CDR3 nucleotides read TGTGCCAGTCGGACAGGGGGCCGGTATGGCTACACCTTC. Based on the CDR3 plus reference TRBV19 and TRBJ1-2, the full variable domain is DGGITQSPKYLFRKEGQNVTLSCEQNLNHDAMYWYRQDPGQGLRLIYYSQIVNDFQKGDIAEGYSVSREKKESFPLTVTSAQKNPTAFYLCASRTGGRYGYTFGSGTRLTVV.

The sample holds one count of this clone. The chain links TRBV7-2 to TRBJ2-2; D possibly corresponds to TRBD1 (5 bases). The CDR3 is 14 amino acids. V lost 1 base to trimming and J lost 8 bases, with 11 bases between them. Germline loops: CDR1 SGHTA, CDR2 FQGNSA. CDR3 amino acids: CASSLGAGQGELFF. The CDR3 DNA follows: TGTGCCAGCAGCTTAGGCGCAGGGCAGGGGGAGCTGTTTTTT.

V and J are TRBV18 and TRBJ2-7, with a possible D match to TRBD2 (6 bases). This CDR3 comprises 14 residues. V lost 4 bases and J lost 0, with 10 bases in between. Looked up from germline, CDR1 is KGHSH and CDR2 is LQKENI. The CDR3 DNA sequence: TGTGCCAGCTCACGGCCGGGGGTCTCCTACGAGCAGTACTTC. As protein: CASSRPGVSYEQYF.

The chain is built from TRBV12-3 or TRBV12-4 and TRBJ1-1, with a weak D call TRBD1 (5 bases). V dropped 3 bases and J dropped 1 base, with 6 bases sitting between them. This CDR3 comprises 13 residues. The CDR3 DNA reads as TGTGCCAGCAGTTTTGACAGGAACACTGAAGCTTTCTTT. It is translated as CASSFDRNTEAFF.

This clone showed up just a few times. The genes are TRBV2 and TRBJ2-2; 8 bases agree with TRBD2. The V and J ends lost 9 bases and 1 base, in that order; junction bases with no gene match: 4. Germline V gene sequence: CDR1 SNHLY, CDR2 FYNNEI. This CDR3 region has 14 residues. The CDR3 sequence is CASKTSGNTGELFF. Written as DNA, the CDR3 is TGTGCCAGTAAAACTAGCGGGAACACCGGGGAGCTGTTTTTT. The full variable domain, completed using reference TRBV2 and TRBJ2-2, is EPEVTQTPSHQVTQMGQEVILRCVPISNHLYFYWYRQILGQKVEFLVSFYNNEISEKSEIFDDQFSVERPDGSNFTLKIRSTKLEDSAMYFCASKTSGNTGELFFGEGSRLTVL.

This chain connects TRBV5-1 to TRBJ2-3, with D perhaps TRBD2 (6 bases). From germline, CDR1 is SGHRS and CDR2 YFSETQ. V was trimmed by 4 bases and J by 0 bases, leaving 15 bases between them. CDR3 length: 16 amino acids. The CDR3 region is CASSPEGSPSTDTQYF. In DNA, the CDR3 is TGCGCCAGCAGCCCGGAGGGGTCTCCTAGCACAGATACGCAGTATTTT.

The chain links TRBV6-1 to TRBJ2-7; TRBD1 matches at 9 bases. CDR3 size: 15 residues. Trimming removed 2 bases from V and 10 bases from J; junction bases left unmatched: 12. Germline CDR1 reads MNHNS; CDR2 reads SASEGT. CDR3 sequence reads: CASSELGTGSTDQYF. CDR3 nucleotides: TGTGCCAGCAGTGAACTAGGGACAGGGAGTACGGATCAGTACTTC.

V is TRBV7-2 and J is TRBJ1-5; TRBD1 might be the D (5 bases). The CDR3 contains 15 residues. Germline CDR1 reads SGHTA; CDR2 reads FQGNSA. Trimming pared 1 base from V and 4 bases from J, leaving 11 bases between. CDR3 coding DNA: TGTGCCAGCAGCTTAGGGTGGGGGGTTAATCAGCCCCAGCATTTT. This gives the protein CASSLGWGVNQPQHF.

V is TRBV29-1 and J is TRBJ1-2; TRBD1 matches 7 bases. Per the germline V gene, CDR1 is SQVTM and CDR2 is ANQGSEA. There are 14 residues in the CDR3. J gave up 6 bases and V 7 bases, and 14 bases lay outside the gene matches. The CDR3 DNA is TGCAGCGCTGGAGGGGGCCAGCCCCGACATGGCTACACCTTC. This encodes CSAGGGQPRHGYTF.

This rearrangement joins TRBV18 to TRBJ2-7, with D uncertain. Germline assignment: CDR1 KGHSH and CDR2 LQKENI. The V and J ends lost 6 bases and 3 bases respectively, with 15 bases between them. CDR3 size: 14 residues. The CDR3 here is CASSSFDSGYEQYF. The DNA of the CDR3 is TGTGCCAGCTCCTCCTTCGATAGTGGCTACGAGCAGTACTTC. Variable domain in full (rest from reference TRBV18 and TRBJ2-7): NAGVMQNPRHLVRRRGQEARLRCSPMKGHSHVYWYRQLPEEGLKFMVYLQKENIIDESGMPKERFSAEFPKEGPSILRIQQVVRGDSAAYFCASSSFDSGYEQYFGPGTRLTVT.

The genes are TRBV5-4 and TRBJ1-2, with D uncertain. Trimming stripped 0 bases from V and 8 bases from J, with 8 bases between. The CDR3 is 12 residues long. Germline CDR1 and CDR2: SGHNT and YYREEE (reference sequence). CDR3 sequence reads: CASSLALGGYTF. In DNA form, the CDR3 reads TGTGCCAGCAGCTTGGCCCTTGGCGGCTACACCTTC.

The J gene is TRBJ2-1, the V gene TRBV14, with 16 bases fitting TRBD2. This CDR3 region has 17 residues. Germline CDR1 is SGHDN and CDR2 is FVKESK. V lost 2 bases and J lost 7; bases outside the gene matches: 5. CDR3 sequence: CASSQPGLAGGLNEQFF. In DNA form, the CDR3 reads TGTGCCAGCAGCCAACCGGGACTAGCGGGAGGGTTGAATGAGCAGTTCTTC.

The chain combines TRBV7-2 with TRBJ2-7; the D is unclear. Germline-derived CDR1 and CDR2 are SGHTA and FQGNSA. The CDR3 has 13 amino acids. Trimming took off 1 base at V and 4 bases at J, with 8 bases between the two ends. The DNA for the CDR3 is TGTGCCAGCAGCTTAGGCAGGTATTACGAGCAGTACTTC. It encodes CASSLGRYYEQYF.

The V call is TRBV19, the J call TRBJ1-6, with D possibly TRBD1 on 6 matching bases. In germline, CDR1 is LNHDA, CDR2 SQIVND (reference sequence). Trimming pared 3 bases from V and 3 bases from J, leaving 30 bases between. This CDR3 is 22 amino acids long. The CDR3 DNA is TGTGCCAGTAGTATCCGATCGCACAGGGCACAACTTGATGGACTCTATAATTCACCCCTCCACTTT. Translation: CASSIRSHRAQLDGLYNSPLHF.

This clone occurred once. This sequence joins TRBV5-5 and TRBJ2-7, with TRBD2 matching over 9 bases. The CDR3 extends over 16 amino acids. V was clipped by 0 bases and J by 2 bases; unmatched bases: 6. In germline, CDR1 is SGHKS, CDR2 YYEKEE (reference sequence). CDR3 bases: TGTGCCAGCAGCTTGGAAGGGACTAGCATTACCTACGAGCAGTACTTC. Encoded protein: CASSLEGTSITYEQYF.

The rearrangement links TRBV29-1 to TRBJ2-7; 8 nucleotides align to TRBD2. Unmatched junction bases numbered 9, after V lost 7 bases and J lost 1 base. CDR3 length: 14 amino acids. Germline V gives CDR1 SQVTM, CDR2 ANQGSEA. DNA of the CDR3: TGCAGCGCCACGGGGGGGAGGCGGTCCTACGAGCAGTACTTC. It is translated as CSATGGRRSYEQYF.

Points on this clone: The sample has other DNA sequences that encode this CDR3 too. The CDR3 bases are TGTGCCAGCGGACAGGGGGGTGAAAAACTGTTTTTT. Protein product: CASGQGGEKLFF. The chain carries TRBV6-6 and TRBJ1-4, with TRBD1 identical over 10 bases. The CDR3 is 12 residues long. Per the germline V gene, CDR1 is MNHNY and CDR2 is SVGAGI (reference sequence). J was trimmed by 7 bases and V by 8 bases; bases with no gene match: 1.

The chain uses TRBV7-2 and TRBJ1-1; 10 positions match TRBD1. There are 15 residues in the CDR3. Germline lookup yields CDR1 SGHTA and CDR2 FQGNSA. J gave up 5 bases and V 4 bases, and 7 bases lay outside the gene matches. The chain's CDR3 is CASSSTGGAWTEAFF. CDR3 sequence (DNA): TGTGCCAGCAGCTCGACAGGGGGCGCATGGACTGAAGCTTTCTTT.

The CDR3 loop is CATSDGGQGTQPQHF. CDR3 DNA: TGTGCCACCAGTGATGGGGGACAGGGGACCCAGCCCCAGCATTTT. The chain is built from TRBV24-1 and TRBJ1-5; 10 bases map to TRBD1. The CDR3 is 15 residues long. The V gene's germline CDR1 is KGHDR and CDR2 SFDVKD. V dropped 3 bases and J dropped 7; count of bases not matched to a gene: 5.

This rearrangement joins TRBV19 to TRBJ2-1, with unresolved D. The CDR3 consists of 13 residues. Trimming removed 8 bases at V and 8 bases at J, with 16 bases between. Germline CDR1 and CDR2: LNHDA and SQIVND (reference sequence). As DNA, the CDR3 is TGTGCCAGTGTTGGCCAGGTTTCTCATGAGCAGTTCTTC. Its translation: CASVGQVSHEQFF. Filled out from reference TRBV19 and TRBJ2-1, the complete variable domain reads DGGITQSPKYLFRKEGQNVTLSCEQNLNHDAMYWYRQDPGQGLRLIYYSQIVNDFQKGDIAEGYSVSREKKESFPLTVTSAQKNPTAFYLCASVGQVSHEQFFGPGTRLTVL.

V is TRBV10-3 and J is TRBJ2-7; TRBD1 agrees at 10 bases. Trimming removed 6 bases from V and 3 bases from J; junction bases left unmatched: 5. This CDR3 spans 14 amino acids. The germline V gene has CDR1 ENHRY and CDR2 SYGVKD. The CDR3 loop reads CAIRAGTGDYEQYF. The CDR3 coding sequence is TGTGCCATCAGAGCCGGGACAGGGGACTACGAGCAGTACTTC.

About this clone itself: One end of the junction is discordant with germline, which a read error may explain. The J gene is TRBJ1-2, the V gene TRBV28, with 7 bases that match TRBD1. CDR3 length: 12 residues. CDR1 is MDHEN, CDR2 SYDVKM, per germline. The CDR3 here is CASSWYETGINF. As DNA, the CDR3 is TGTGCCAGCAGTTGGTACGAGACAGGGATAAACTTC.

This clone was recorded a few times. The chain uses TRBV7-9 and TRBJ1-1, with D unresolved. The germline V and J ends were trimmed by 7 bases and 3 bases, with 15 bases remaining between them. This CDR3 has 14 residues. Germline CDR1 reads SEHNR; CDR2 reads FQNEAQ (reference sequence). CDR3 coding DNA: TGTGCCAGCATCGGAACCCGGGGTGACACTGAAGCTTTCTTT. It specifies CASIGTRGDTEAFF.

The J gene is TRBJ2-7, the V gene TRBV27, with a possible D match to TRBD2 (5 bases). This CDR3 comprises 15 residues. In germline, CDR1 is MNHEY, CDR2 SMNVEV (reference sequence). Trimming cost V 7 bases and J 0 bases, with 16 bases left between them. In DNA, the CDR3 is TGTGCCAGCATCCTCCGTACGGGGAGCTCCTACGAGCAGTACTTC. This encodes CASILRTGSSYEQYF.

J is TRBJ2-3 and V is TRBV30; 8 bases agree with TRBD1. This CDR3 spans 15 amino acids. With V trimmed by 2 bases and J by 2 bases, 6 bases remained unmatched. Per the germline V gene, CDR1 is GTSNPN and CDR2 is SVGIG (reference sequence). DNA for the CDR3: TGTGCCTGGAGTCTATCAGGGGGCCTCACAGATACGCAGTATTTT. This sequence encodes CAWSLSGGLTDTQYF.

This clone was seen once. The V gene is TRBV7-6, the J gene TRBJ1-4; D is undetermined. Germline lookup yields CDR1 SGHVS and CDR2 FNYEAQ. Trimming took off 4 bases at V and 9 bases at J, with 9 bases between the two ends. The CDR3 runs to 12 residues. The CDR3 loop reads CASSSNGQKLFF. The DNA of the CDR3 is TGTGCCAGCAGCTCCAATGGGCAAAAACTGTTTTTT.

The CDR3 region has the DNA TGTGCCAGCAGCTTAGCCCCGGGACAGATTATCTACGAGCAGTACTTC. This gives the protein CASSLAPGQIIYEQYF. This sequence joins TRBV7-8 and TRBJ2-7, with 7 bases aligning to TRBD1. The germline V gene has CDR1 SGHVS and CDR2 FQNEAQ. The CDR3 spans 16 residues. The V gene end was trimmed by 0 bases and the J gene end by 3 bases; junction bases not matched to a gene: 8.